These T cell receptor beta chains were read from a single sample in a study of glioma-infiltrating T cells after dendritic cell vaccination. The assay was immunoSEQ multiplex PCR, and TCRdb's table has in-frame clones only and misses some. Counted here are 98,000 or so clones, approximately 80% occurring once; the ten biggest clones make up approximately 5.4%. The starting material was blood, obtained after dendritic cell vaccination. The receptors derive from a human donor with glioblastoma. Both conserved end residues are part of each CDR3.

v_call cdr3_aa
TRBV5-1 CASSLAGYRDQPQHF
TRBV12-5 CASGLVHSSYNEQFF
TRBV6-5 CATGRGEQFF
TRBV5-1 CASSLTGGFAEAFF
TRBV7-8 CASSLGSRVRGTEAFF
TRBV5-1 CASSLIRTSGRGSYNEQFF
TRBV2 CASRSLLRDYNSPLHF
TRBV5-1 CASSLWTGLINTEAFF
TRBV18 CASSPGGGGASGNTIYF
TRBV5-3 CARSAPRQGLSYEQYF
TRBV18 CASSPGAEETQYF
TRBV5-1 CASSRWGGVFSEKLFF
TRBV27 CASSLQWREQPQHF
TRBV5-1 CASSLGGSYSTDTQYF
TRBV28 CASSLQWNEQFF
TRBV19 CASSIARFREKLFF
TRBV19 CASNPRGTGKTGYTF
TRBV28 CASSPGDFENTEAFF
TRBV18 CASSTQNLGQGDYGYTF